The TCR beta chain under discussion was sequenced for a study of control samples from healthy donors and cancer patients. Trimming took 1 base from V and 4 from J; bases not matched to a gene: 0. This CDR3 comprises 14 residues. Germline V gene lookup returns CDR1 SNHLY and CDR2 FYNNEI. The data were produced by immunoSEQ multiplex PCR, yet TCRdb's version contains in-frame clones alone and is incomplete. The sample yields around 170,000 clones, more than 85% seen once. The genes are TRBV2 and TRBJ2-5; 10 bases are a match to TRBD1. The source is a woman aged 25 to 39 in good health. The sequencing input was blood. Here the CDR3 DNA reads TGTGCCAGCAGTGAAGGGACAGGGGGAGAGACCCAGTACTTC. Translated, it gives CASSEGTGGETQYF. The full variable domain, in which reference TRBV2 and TRBJ2-5 provide the parts outside the CDR3, is EPEVTQTPSHQVTQMGQEVILRCVPISNHLYFYWYRQILGQKVEFLVSFYNNEISEKSEIFDDQFSVERPDGSNFTLKIRSTKLEDSAMYFCASSEGTGGETQYFGPGTRLLVL.